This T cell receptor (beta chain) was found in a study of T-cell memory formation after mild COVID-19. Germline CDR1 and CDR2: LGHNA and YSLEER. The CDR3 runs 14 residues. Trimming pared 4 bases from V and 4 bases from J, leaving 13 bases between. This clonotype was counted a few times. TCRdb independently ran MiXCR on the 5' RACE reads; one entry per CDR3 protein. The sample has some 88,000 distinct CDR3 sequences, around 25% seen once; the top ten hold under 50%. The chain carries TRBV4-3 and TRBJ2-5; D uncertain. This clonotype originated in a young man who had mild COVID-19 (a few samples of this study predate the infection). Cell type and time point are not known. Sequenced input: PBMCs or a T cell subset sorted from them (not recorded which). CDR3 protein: CASSPTGRIETQYF. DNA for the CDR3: TGCGCCAGCAGCCCTACCGGCAGAATAGAGACCCAGTACTTC.